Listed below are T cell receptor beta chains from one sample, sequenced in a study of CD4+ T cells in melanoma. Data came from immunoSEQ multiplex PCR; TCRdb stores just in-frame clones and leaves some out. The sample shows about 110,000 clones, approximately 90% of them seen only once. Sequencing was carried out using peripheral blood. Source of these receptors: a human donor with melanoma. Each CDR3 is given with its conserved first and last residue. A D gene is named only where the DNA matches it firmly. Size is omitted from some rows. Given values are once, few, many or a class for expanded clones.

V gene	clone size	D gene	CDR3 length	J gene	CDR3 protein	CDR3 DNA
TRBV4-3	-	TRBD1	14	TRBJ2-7	CASSQDRGLYEQYF	TGCGCCAGCAGCCAAGACAGGGGGCTATACGAGCAGTACTTC
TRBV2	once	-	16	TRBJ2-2	CASDFGGQKNTGELFF	TGTGCCAGCGATTTCGGAGGACAGAAGAACACCGGGGAGCTGTTTTTT
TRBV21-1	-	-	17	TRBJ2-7	CASSPQEQGPRVHEQYF	TGTGCCAGCAGCCCCCAAGAACAGGGGCCAAGGGTTCACGAGCAGTACTTC
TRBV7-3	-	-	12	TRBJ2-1	CASSPGANEQFF	TGTGCCAGCAGCCCCGGTGCAAATGAGCAGTTCTTC
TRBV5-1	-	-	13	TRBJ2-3	CASSFGSTDTQYF	TGCGCCAGCAGCTTCGGCAGCACAGATACGCAGTATTTT
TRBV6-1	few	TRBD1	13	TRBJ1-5	CASIGTGKEPQHF	TGTGCCAGCATCGGGACAGGGAAGGAGCCCCAGCATTTT
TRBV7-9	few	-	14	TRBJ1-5	CASSLESSNQPQHF	TGTGCCAGCAGCTTAGAATCCAGCAATCAGCCCCAGCATTTT
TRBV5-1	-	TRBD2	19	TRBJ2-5	CASSLTSGTSGTNQETQYF	TGCGCCAGCAGCTTGACCTCCGGGACTAGCGGGACCAACCAAGAGACCCAGTACTTC
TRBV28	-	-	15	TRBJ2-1	CASSLFGTPYNEQFF	TGTGCCAGCAGTTTATTCGGGACACCTTACAATGAGCAGTTCTTC
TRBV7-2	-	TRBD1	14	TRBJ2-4	CASSSRDRLNIQYF	TGTGCCAGCAGCTCCCGGGACAGACTAAACATTCAGTACTTC
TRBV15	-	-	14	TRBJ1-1	CATSRVLGRTEAFF	TGTGCCACTAGCAGAGTCCTCGGACGGACGGAAGCTTTCTTT
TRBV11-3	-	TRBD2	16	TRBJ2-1	CASSLDGREGRDEQFF	TGTGCCAGCAGCTTAGATGGGCGGGAGGGCCGGGATGAGCAGTTCTTC
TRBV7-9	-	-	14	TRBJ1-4	CASSSRATNEKLFF	TGTGCCAGCAGCTCCCGAGCAACTAATGAAAAACTGTTTTTT
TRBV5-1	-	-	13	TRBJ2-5	CATSGGSGETQYF	TGCGCCACAAGTGGGGGGAGTGGAGAGACCCAGTACTTC
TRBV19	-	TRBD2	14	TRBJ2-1	CASRLAGVYNEQFF	TGTGCCAGTAGACTAGCGGGAGTCTACAATGAGCAGTTCTTC
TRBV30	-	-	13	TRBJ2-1	CAWSHVALSEQFF	TGTGCCTGGAGTCACGTGGCGCTATCTGAGCAGTTCTTC
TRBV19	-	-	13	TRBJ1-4	CASSAAGGEKLFF	TGTGCCAGCTCTGCGGCCGGCGGGGAAAAACTGTTTTTT
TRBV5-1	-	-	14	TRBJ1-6	CASSLRQHNSPLHF	TGCGCCAGCAGCTTGAGACAGCATAATTCACCCCTCCACTTT
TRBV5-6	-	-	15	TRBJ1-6	CASSLRDPGNSPLHF	TGTGCCAGCAGCCTCCGGGACCCCGGCAATTCACCCCTCCACTTT
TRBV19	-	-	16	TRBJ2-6	CASRNPRDTGANVLTF	TGTGCCAGTAGGAATCCTAGGGATACTGGGGCCAACGTCCTGACTTTC
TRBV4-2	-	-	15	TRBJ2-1	CASSQDNSANNEQFF	TGTGCCAGCAGCCAAGATAACTCCGCGAACAATGAGCAGTTCTTC
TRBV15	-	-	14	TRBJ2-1	CATSRDTASNEQFF	TGTGCCACCAGCAGAGATACGGCGAGCAATGAGCAGTTCTTC
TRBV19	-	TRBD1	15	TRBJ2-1	CASSMFETGENEQFF	TGTGCCAGTAGTATGTTCGAGACAGGGGAAAATGAGCAGTTCTTC
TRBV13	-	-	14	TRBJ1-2	CASSLGRVGYGYTF	TGTGCCAGCAGCTTAGGCAGGGTTGGCTATGGCTACACCTTC
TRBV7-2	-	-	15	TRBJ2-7	CASSLEGRGLYEQYF	TGTGCCAGCAGCTTAGAGGGCAGGGGCCTCTACGAGCAGTACTTC
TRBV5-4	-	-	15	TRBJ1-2	CASTSPQGFTYGYTF	TGTGCCAGCACTTCCCCGCAGGGGTTTACCTATGGCTACACCTTC
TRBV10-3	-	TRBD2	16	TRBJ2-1	CAISRTELAGANEQFF	TGTGCCATCAGCCGAACCGAGCTAGCGGGGGCCAATGAGCAGTTCTTC
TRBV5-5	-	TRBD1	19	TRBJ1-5	CASSYSRGGDRGVDQPQHF	TGTGCCAGCAGCTATTCCCGCGGGGGGGACAGGGGTGTGGATCAGCCCCAGCATTTT
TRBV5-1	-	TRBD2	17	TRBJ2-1	CASSYGLAGGPHNEQFF	TGCGCCAGCAGCTACGGACTAGCGGGGGGGCCCCACAATGAGCAGTTCTTC
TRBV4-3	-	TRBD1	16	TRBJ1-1	CASSPNLRGLNTEAFF	TGCGCCAGCAGCCCAAACCTCAGGGGGTTGAACACTGAAGCTTTCTTT
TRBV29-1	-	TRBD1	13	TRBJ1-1	CSVDRGLDTEAFF	TGCAGCGTGGACAGGGGCTTGGACACTGAAGCTTTCTTT
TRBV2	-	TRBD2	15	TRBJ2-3	CASSGSGGRGDTQYF	TGTGCCAGCAGTGGTTCGGGAGGGCGCGGAGATACGCAGTATTTT
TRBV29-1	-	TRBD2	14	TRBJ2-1	CSVGTGGGYNEQFF	TGCAGCGTTGGGACGGGCGGGGGCTACAATGAGCAGTTCTTC
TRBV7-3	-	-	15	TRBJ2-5	CASSPGLTGVETQYF	TGTGCCAGCAGCCCGGGGCTTACGGGGGTGGAGACCCAGTACTTC
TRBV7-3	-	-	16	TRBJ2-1	CASSLKAGLPDNEQFF	TGTGCCAGCAGCTTAAAGGCGGGGCTCCCGGACAATGAGCAGTTCTTC
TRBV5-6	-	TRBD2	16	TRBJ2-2	CASSLGLAANTGELFF	TGTGCCAGCAGCTTGGGACTAGCGGCGAACACCGGGGAGCTGTTTTTT
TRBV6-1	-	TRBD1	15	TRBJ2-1	CASRADRGSYNEQFF	TGTGCCAGCAGAGCCGACAGGGGCTCCTACAATGAGCAGTTCTTC
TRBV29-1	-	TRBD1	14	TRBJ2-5	CSILSGTGGETQYF	TGCAGCATACTATCCGGGACAGGGGGAGAGACCCAGTACTTC
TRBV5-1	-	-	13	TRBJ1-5	CASSLEANQPQHF	TGCGCCAGCAGCTTGGAAGCGAATCAGCCCCAGCATTTT
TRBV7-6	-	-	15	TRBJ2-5	CASSLFPVGVETQYF	TGTGCCAGCAGCTTATTCCCGGTGGGTGTAGAGACCCAGTACTTC
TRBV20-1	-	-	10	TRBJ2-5	CSARAETQYF	TGCAGTGCTAGGGCGGAGACCCAGTACTTC
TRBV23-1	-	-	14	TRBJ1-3	CASSRGSSGNTIYF	TGCGCCAGCAGTCGCGGGTCCTCTGGAAACACCATATATTTT
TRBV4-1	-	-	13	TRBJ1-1	CASSQGGNTEAFF	TGCGCCAGCAGCCAAGGAGGGAACACTGAAGCTTTCTTT
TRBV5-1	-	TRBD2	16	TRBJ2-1	CASSLVAGGRGHEQFF	TGCGCCAGCAGCTTGGTAGCGGGAGGGCGGGGACATGAGCAGTTCTTC
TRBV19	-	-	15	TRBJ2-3	CASSILATRTDTQYF	TGTGCCAGTAGTATCCTAGCGACCCGCACAGATACGCAGTATTTT
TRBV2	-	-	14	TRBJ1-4	CASSQGSTNEKLFF	TGTGCCAGCAGCCAAGGATCCACTAATGAAAAACTGTTTTTT
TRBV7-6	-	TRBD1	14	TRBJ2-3	CASSWTGLADTQYF	TGTGCCAGCAGCTGGACAGGGCTCGCAGATACGCAGTATTTT
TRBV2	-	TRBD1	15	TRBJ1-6	CASSGTGGPNSPLHF	TGTGCCAGCAGTGGGACAGGCGGCCCTAATTCACCCCTCCACTTT
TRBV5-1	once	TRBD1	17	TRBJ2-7	CASSLRNRDRGRNEQYF	TGCGCCAGCAGCTTACGTAACCGGGACAGGGGTCGAAACGAGCAGTACTTC
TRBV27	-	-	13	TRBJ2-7	CASSSSRAYEQYF	TGTGCCAGCAGTTCAAGCAGAGCCTACGAGCAGTACTTC
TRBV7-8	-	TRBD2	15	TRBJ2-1	CASSFGSGGAHEQFF	TGTGCCAGCAGCTTTGGGAGCGGGGGGGCCCATGAGCAGTTCTTC
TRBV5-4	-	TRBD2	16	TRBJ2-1	CASSGPGLALYNEQFF	TGTGCCAGCAGCGGGCCGGGACTAGCGCTGTACAATGAGCAGTTCTTC
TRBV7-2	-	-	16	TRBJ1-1	CASSPVGARGPAEAFF	TGTGCCAGCAGCCCAGTGGGTGCCAGGGGACCCGCTGAAGCTTTCTTT
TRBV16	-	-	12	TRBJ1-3	CASSQVGNTIYF	TGTGCCAGCAGCCAAGTGGGAAACACCATATATTTT
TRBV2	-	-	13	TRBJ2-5	CASSVSGRETQYF	TGTGCCAGCAGTGTGTCAGGTCGGGAGACCCAGTACTTC